The 12 T cell receptor beta chains below were found in one sample sequenced in a study of technical replicates of blood from a few donors. Some clones are missing from TCRdb's copy, which holds only in-frame ones; the method was immunoSEQ multiplex PCR. This sample yields some 90,000 clones, of which about 95% are seen a single time; around 0.35% belongs to the top ten. The sample comprised T cells isolated from PBMCs. Receptor source: a human donor in good health.

The rearrangement uses TRBV30 and TRBJ1-3, with D perhaps matching TRBD1 (6 bases). Germline V CDR1 and CDR2: GTSNPN, SVGIG (reference sequence). There are 15 residues in the CDR3. Trimming took 0 bases from V and 2 from J, leaving 11 bases between them. CDR3 DNA sequence: TGTGCCTGGAGTGTGGGACACTCGGCTGGAAACACCATATATTTT. Its translation: CAWSVGHSAGNTIYF.

The chain carries TRBV4-3 and TRBJ2-2, with D possibly TRBD2 on 5 matching bases. CDR3 length equals 17 residues. V lost 0 bases to trimming and J lost 0 bases, with 11 bases between them. Germline V gene sequence: CDR1 LGHNA, CDR2 YSLEER. The CDR3: CASSQDLELANTGELFF. In DNA form, the CDR3 reads TGCGCCAGCAGCCAAGATCTGGAACTAGCGAACACCGGGGAGCTGTTTTTT.

The chain is built from TRBV18 and TRBJ1-5; tentatively, D is TRBD1 (6 bases). In germline, CDR1 is KGHSH, CDR2 LQKENI. This CDR3 comprises 16 residues. Trimming took off 3 bases at V and 6 bases at J, with 18 bases between the two ends. CDR3 region: CASSPTPQGIGQPQHF. The CDR3 DNA reads as TGTGCCAGCTCACCTACTCCTCAGGGGATTGGTCAGCCCCAGCATTTT.

The chain recombines TRBV27 with TRBJ2-1; TRBD1 matches 10 bases. V lost 5 bases, J lost 5 bases, and 15 bases stayed unmatched. CDR1 MNHEY and CDR2 SMNVEV come from the germline V gene (reference sequence). CDR3 length: 18 residues. CDR3 sequence: CASSLFGTGVMFHNEQFF. CDR3 nucleotide sequence: TGTGCCAGCAGTCTATTCGGGACAGGGGTTATGTTTCACAATGAGCAGTTCTTC.

This chain joins TRBV14 and TRBJ2-1, with TRBD2 matching 8 bases. CDR1 SGHDN and CDR2 FVKESK come from the germline V gene. This CDR3 comprises 17 residues. V was pared by 4 bases and J by 4 bases, with 12 bases of the junction left unmatched. The CDR3 region has the DNA TGTGCCAGCAGCCGAGTACTAGCGGAAACCATTTACAATGAGCAGTTCTTC. The encoded protein is CASSRVLAETIYNEQFF. The full variable domain, its missing parts supplied by reference TRBV14 and TRBJ2-1, is EAGVTQFPSHSVIEKGQTVTLRCDPISGHDNLYWYRRVMGKEIKFLLHFVKESKQDESGMPNNRFLAERTGGTYSTLKVQPAELEDSGVYFCASSRVLAETIYNEQFFGPGTRLTVL.

This sequence joins TRBV4-1 and TRBJ2-3; D perhaps matches TRBD2 (6 bases). The CDR3 has 14 amino acids. Trimming removed 7 bases at V and 3 bases at J, with 14 bases between. Germline V gene lookup returns CDR1 MGHRA and CDR2 YSYEKL. The CDR3 region is CASKVAGGTDTQYF. Written as DNA, the CDR3 is TGCGCCAGCAAGGTAGCCGGGGGTACAGATACGCAGTATTTT.

The CDR3 protein is CASSLGGTPNGYTF. The CDR3 coding sequence is TGTGCCAGCAGCTTAGGGGGGACACCAAATGGCTACACCTTC. This rearrangement joins TRBV7-9 to TRBJ1-2, with D tentatively TRBD1 (6 bases). The germline CDR1 and CDR2 sequences are SEHNR and FQNEAQ (reference sequence). The length of the CDR3 is 14 residues. Trimming removed 1 base at V and 6 bases at J, with 12 bases between. The variable domain in full, completed from reference TRBV7-9 and TRBJ1-2, reads DTGVSQNPRHKITKRGQNVTFRCDPISEHNRLYWYRQTLGQGPEFLTYFQNEAQLEKSRLLSDRFSAERPKGSFSTLEIQRTEQGDSAMYLCASSLGGTPNGYTFGSGTRLTVV.

This chain joins TRBV9 and TRBJ2-7; D unresolved. This CDR3 has 16 residues. With 4 bases removed from V and 1 base from J, the gap between germline ends came to 18 bases. Germline V gives CDR1 SGDLS, CDR2 YYNGEE. CDR3: CASSPSVRISSYEQYF. CDR3 DNA sequence: TGTGCCAGCAGCCCTTCTGTGCGGATATCTTCCTACGAGCAGTACTTC.

The rearrangement links TRBV9 to TRBJ1-5, with 7 nucleotides matching TRBD1. The CDR3 loop spans 15 amino acids. The ends lost 4 bases at V and 6 bases at J; junction bases unmatched: 10. CDR1 is SGDLS and CDR2 is YYNGEE in the germline V gene. CDR3 DNA: TGTGCCAGCAGCCTGCAGGGGGTAAGTGGTCAGCCCCAGCATTTT. The encoded protein is CASSLQGVSGQPQHF.

The count of this clone is one. The genes are TRBV2 and TRBJ1-5; TRBD1 agrees at 7 bases. Germline V lookup: CDR1 SNHLY, CDR2 FYNNEI. This CDR3 spans 17 amino acids. Trimming at V came to 9 bases and at J to 0 bases, leaving 14 bases not matched to a gene. CDR3 sequence reads: CASQEGTDSYSNQPQHF. The CDR3 region has the DNA TGTGCCAGTCAAGAGGGGACAGATTCATATAGCAATCAGCCCCAGCATTTT. Full variable domain (remainder filled in from reference TRBV2 and TRBJ1-5): EPEVTQTPSHQVTQMGQEVILRCVPISNHLYFYWYRQILGQKVEFLVSFYNNEISEKSEIFDDQFSVERPDGSNFTLKIRSTKLEDSAMYFCASQEGTDSYSNQPQHFGDGTRLSIL.

The chain uses TRBV2 and TRBJ2-3; TRBD1 matches 11 bases. The junction had 8 bases not matched to a gene; V was cut back by 8 bases and J by 4 bases. The CDR3 is 15 amino acids. Germline CDR1 and CDR2: SNHLY and FYNNEI. The CDR3 sequence is CASRGRTGGADTQYF. CDR3 DNA: TGTGCCAGCCGAGGGAGGACAGGGGGCGCAGATACGCAGTATTTT.

J is TRBJ1-1 and V is TRBV5-8, with TRBD1 as a possible D gene (6 bases). Per the germline V gene, CDR1 is SGHTS and CDR2 is YDEGEE. The germline V and J ends were trimmed by 3 bases and 3 bases, with 6 bases remaining between them. The CDR3 consists of 12 residues. As DNA, the CDR3 is TGTGCCAGCAGCTACAGGGACACTGAAGCTTTCTTT. It translates to CASSYRDTEAFF.